The following is a T cell receptor (beta chain) sequence with its context. The antigen is not known. The CDR3 is 15 amino acids. Germline lookup yields CDR1 KGHSH and CDR2 LQKENI. V lost 2 bases and J lost 5, with 12 bases in between. This entry comes from a study of cytomegalovirus exposure and HLA in healthy donors. Study in general: In terms of ancestry, the Caucasian-associated cluster contained about 81% of the approximately 400 genotyped donors.

The study's findings and limits: With further analysis later on, most CMV-associated TCR beta chains appeared HLA-restricted. Common viral pathogens were later found to be apparently linked to several of the most significant clusters.

PCR was performed using 60 Vbeta and 13 Jbeta primers. Data came from immunoSEQ multiplex PCR; TCRdb stores just in-frame clones and leaves some out. The sample has 150,000 to 200,000 clones, around 83% seen once; the top ten hold approximately 0.8%. The sequencing input was PBMCs. The sequence came from a woman between 18 and 29 years old in good health and CMV-seronegative. The J gene is TRBJ1-4, the V gene TRBV18; D is unclear. CDR3 sequence: CASSPKTVTNEKLFF. CDR3 bases: TGTGCCAGCTCACCAAAAACAGTCACAAATGAAAAACTGTTTTTT.